This T cell receptor (beta chain) is from a study of shared clonotypes between healthy human individuals. Study results and limitations: A handful of donors shared around 5% of their naive CD4 clonotypes.

Only in-frame clones appear in the TCRdb table, and some are missing; sequencing was by immunoSEQ multiplex PCR. The profile shows 2 million to 2.5 million clones, 80% to 95% of them singletons. Germline V gene lookup returns CDR1 SEHNR and CDR2 FQNEAQ (reference sequence). Trimming took off 5 bases at V and 5 bases at J, with 15 bases between the two ends. The CDR3 is 15 amino acids. For this clone: The target antigen is unknown.

This TCR derives from a man between 18 and 29 years old in good health. Some clones in this sample may be carry-over from other donors' samples. The sequenced material came from naive CD4+ T cells from PBMCs. Noted subset: CD45RA+ positively selected. The gene calls are TRBV7-9 and TRBJ1-4; D is uncertain. The CDR3 protein is CASSPAAYGNEKLFF. The DNA of the CDR3 is TGTGCCAGCAGCCCCGCGGCCTACGGGAATGAAAAACTGTTTTTT.